The source of this T cell receptor beta chain is a study of cytomegalovirus exposure and HLA in healthy donors. General study results and limits: Whilst most TCR sequences proved rare, a subset of public TCRs occurred across many donors. A few CMV-associated chains were confirmed in vitro to be specific for CMV antigens. Cytomegalovirus-associated status was assigned to about 180 TCR beta chains.

Assay used: immunoSEQ multiplex PCR; TCRdb lists only in-frame clones, some missing. This sample has 150,000 to 200,000 clones, with about 85% found just once. A word on this clone: Antigen: not known.

Sequences were obtained from PBMCs. The sequence came from a man between 18 and 35 years old in good health and CMV-seropositive.

This CDR3 is CASSPRRSGGNYNEQFF. CDR3 nucleotides: TGTGCCAGCAGCCCACGGCGAAGCGGGGGGAACTACAATGAGCAGTTCTTC. The rearrangement uses TRBV11-2 and TRBJ2-1; TRBD2 matches 9 bases. The germline CDR1 and CDR2 sequences are SGHAT and FQNNGV. This CDR3 is built from 17 residues. J was trimmed by 3 bases and V by 5 bases; bases with no gene match: 11.